These 2 T cell receptor beta chains came from one sample sequenced in a study of cytomegalovirus exposure and HLA in healthy donors. Repertoires were generated with immunoSEQ multiplex PCR, while TCRdb's copy carries only in-frame clones and drops some. The table includes roughly 100,000 clones, about 95% detected once. Sequencing was performed on PBMCs. Source of these receptors: a woman younger than 35 in good health and CMV-seronegative.

This clone was detected once. The V call is TRBV30, the J call TRBJ1-1; D call uncertain. CDR3 length: 13 residues. V was trimmed by 4 bases and J by 3 bases, leaving 12 bases between them. Germline loops: CDR1 GTSNPN, CDR2 SVGIG (reference sequence). The CDR3, as DNA: TGTGCCTGGATGGTGGCCGCGGACACTGAAGCTTTCTTT. Its protein product is CAWMVAADTEAFF.

As for this clone: One end of the junction does not line up with germline, which may come from a read error. The rearrangement joins TRBV7-7 to TRBJ2-2, with D uncertain. The germline V gene has CDR1 SSHAT and CDR2 FNYEAQ (reference sequence). The CDR3 extends over 17 amino acids. CDR3 sequence reads: CASSLASLTGNTGELFF. The CDR3, as DNA: TGTGCTAGCAGCTTAGCATCCCTCACCGGGAACACCGGGGAGCTGTTTTTT.